The 4 T cell receptor beta chains below were found in one sample sequenced in a study of blood T cell repertoires in COVID-19. Sequencing was performed with immunoSEQ multiplex PCR; in TCRdb, only in-frame clones are kept and a portion is missing. The sample gives about 44,000 clones, approximately 86% of which show up once; 4.2% is in the top ten. What was sequenced was peripheral blood. These receptors came from a woman between 65 and 79 years old with acute or convalescent COVID-19.

In its sample, this clone was seen a few times. A junction boundary mismatches the germline segment, possibly from a read error. The rearrangement joins TRBV7-2 to TRBJ1-2, with D perhaps matching TRBD1 (6 bases). Germline values: CDR1 SGHTA, CDR2 FQGNSA. The CDR3 runs 15 residues. The CDR3 bases are TGTGCCATCAGCATAGGGGGGCCCACCTCTAATGGCTACACCTTC. It yields the protein CAISIGGPTSNGYTF. Full variable domain (rest looked up from reference TRBV7-2 and TRBJ1-2): GAGVSQSPSNKVTEKGKDVELRCDPISGHTALYWYRQSLGQGLEFLIYFQGNSAPDKSGLPSDRFSAERTGGSVSTLTIQRTQQEDSAVYLCAISIGGPTSNGYTFGSGTRLTVV.

The chain has TRBV13 and TRBJ2-7; D remains unclear. CDR1 PRHDT and CDR2 FYEKMQ come from the germline V gene (reference sequence). Trimming removed 2 bases at V and 4 bases at J, with 18 bases between. The CDR3 contains 16 residues. As DNA, the CDR3 is TGTGCCAGCAGCTTAAGGAGCCCTGCCCGGGTGTACGAGCAGTACTTC. It is translated as CASSLRSPARVYEQYF.

This chain connects TRBV4-1 to TRBJ2-1, with D possibly TRBD1 on 6 matching bases. The CDR3 is made up of 15 amino acids. Germline CDR1 and CDR2: MGHRA and YSYEKL. Trimming pared 0 bases from V and 4 bases from J, leaving 10 bases between. Written as DNA, the CDR3 is TGCGCCAGCAGCCAAGAAAGCGGACAGTACAATGAGCAGTTCTTC. This gives the protein CASSQESGQYNEQFF.

This clone was observed a handful of times. V usage is TRBV3-1 (or the pseudogene TRBV3-2) and J usage is TRBJ1-1; 11 nucleotides line up with TRBD1. The CDR3 is 16 amino acids. Per the germline V gene, CDR1 is LGHDT and CDR2 is YNNKEL (reference sequence). V trimming: 5 bases; J trimming: 1 base; junction bases outside the gene matches: 6. The CDR3 DNA reads as TGTGCCAGCAGCGTTGGGACAGGGGGACCGAACACTGAAGCTTTCTTT. This codes for CASSVGTGGPNTEAFF.